This T cell receptor (beta chain) was identified during a study of blood T cell repertoires in COVID-19. Overall study: The United States, Italy and Spain were the sources of the acute and convalescent COVID-19 samples. Sources were T cells, B-cell-depleted T cells, or PBMCs; the material itself was cDNA or gDNA.

Under the authors' procedure: Amplifying reference gene primers gave estimates of nucleated cell counts. Measured with immunoSEQ multiplex PCR; TCRdb has only the in-frame clones, and not every one. V and J calls and clone size follow that table, whereas D and trimming were derived from the DNA. The repertoire holds around 360,000 clones, around 87% seen once, with around 9.3% in the top ten. CDR1 is LGHNA, CDR2 YSLEER, per germline. The germline V and J ends were trimmed by 0 bases and 0 bases, with 12 bases remaining between them. The CDR3 spans 16 residues. Seattle patients were enrolled during active infection and followed longitudinally.

The sequenced sample consisted of peripheral blood. The receptor was derived from a woman aged 25-40 years with COVID-19, enrolled during active disease. The chain recombines TRBV4-3 with TRBJ2-7; a possible D gene is TRBD2 (6 bases). CDR3 loop: CASSQDGGSFSYEQYF. DNA of the CDR3: TGCGCCAGCAGCCAAGATGGGGGGTCGTTCTCCTACGAGCAGTACTTC.